This T cell receptor beta chain was retrieved from a study of cytomegalovirus exposure and HLA in healthy donors (dated by TCRdb to about 2017). Notes on the research overall: According to a later analysis, the roughly 120 validation repertoires were produced on the same platform as the roughly 600 repertoires of the first cohort. To predict cytomegalovirus infection status, the study combined high-throughput TCR immunosequencing, statistical association of individual TCRs with disease status, and machine learning. Besides the first cohort of about 730 subjects, a separate validation cohort made up of roughly 120 different subjects was used. The aim of the study was to test whether cataloging public T cell receptors could identify signatures of past pathogen exposure. The research as a whole found: The study listed approximately 160 TCR beta chains as associated with cytomegalovirus. In both the original and validation cohorts, the classifier was reported to diagnose cytomegalovirus status with high specificity and sensitivity. Across donors, most TCR sequences were observed very rarely, whereas some public TCRs were present in many individuals. A later analysis found that TCRs clustered in the first cohort also tended to co-occur in the 100 to 150 validation repertoires, with 94% of cluster scores above 0. A later analysis lacked HLA typing for the validation cohort, so it scored co-occurrence in that cohort across all 110 or so repertoires. In vitro tests confirmed that a few of the cytomegalovirus-associated TCR beta chains recognize cytomegalovirus antigens. The authors suggested that the approach could potentially be extended to other disease states and immunological phenotypes.

Library creation used the immunoSEQ multiplex PCR assay. In the authors' own workflow: A statistical classification framework was built to diagnose cytomegalovirus status from the catalog of TCR beta chain sequences. The immuneACCESS repertoire file appears here via TCRdb, limited to in-frame rearrangements. These files lack a portion of the clones; in checked studies, under half of the deficit traces to unresolved V genes, and the cause of the others is not known. For V, J and clone size, that table is used; D and trimming come from the DNA. The sample includes tens of thousands of clones, with approximately 95% observed a single time. The top ten constitute over 2% of the sample. Separate from the approximately 700-subject first cohort, the validation cohort of roughly 130 subjects was the group to which the donors belonged. Trimming removed 2 bases from V and 2 bases from J; the gene matches leave 5 bases unexplained. Including the terminal cysteine and phenylalanine, the CDR3 comprises 15 residues. Only the CDR3 part of the read is kept: 45 bases, read in frame from the first base. CDR1 SGHDN and CDR2 FVKESK were looked up in the germline V gene.

This clone was counted only a few times. Its specific antigen is unknown. There are no base qualities to consult, and no much larger clone falls within one base. The sequencing sample was made of PBMCs. The chain employs TRBV14 and TRBJ1-2, and 7 junctional nucleotides match TRBD1. The receptor's source is a woman younger than 30 in good health and CMV-seronegative. The nucleotide sequence is given as TGTGCCAGCAGCCAAACAGGACAGGCAAACTATGGCTACACCTTC. Translated, it reads CASSQTGQANYGYTF. The reference TRBV14 and TRBJ1-2 proteins fill in what lies around the CDR3, so the full variable domain reads EAGVTQFPSHSVIEKGQTVTLRCDPISGHDNLYWYRRVMGKEIKFLLHFVKESKQDESGMPNNRFLAERTGGTYSTLKVQPAELEDSGVYFCASSQTGQANYGYTFGSGTRLTVV.